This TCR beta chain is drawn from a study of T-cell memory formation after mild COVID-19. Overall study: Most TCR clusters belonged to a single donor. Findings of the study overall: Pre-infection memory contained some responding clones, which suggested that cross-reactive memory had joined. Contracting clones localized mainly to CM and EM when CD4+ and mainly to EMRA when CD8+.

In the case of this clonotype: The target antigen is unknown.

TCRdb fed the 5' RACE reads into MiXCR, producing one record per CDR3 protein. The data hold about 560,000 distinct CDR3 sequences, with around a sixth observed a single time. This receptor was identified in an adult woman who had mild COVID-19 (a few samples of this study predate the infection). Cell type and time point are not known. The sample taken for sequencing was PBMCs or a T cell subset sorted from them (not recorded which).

CDR3 DNA: TGTGCCACCGGCGGGGGCCTTAACTATGGCTACACCTTC. Translated: CATGGGLNYGYTF. This sequence joins TRBV10-3 and TRBJ1-2; possibly TRBD1 for D (6 bases). Germline lookup yields CDR1 ENHRY and CDR2 SYGVKD. The CDR3 consists of 13 residues. Trimming took 10 bases from V and 1 from J, leaving 13 bases between them.